This T cell receptor beta chain was obtained from a study of T cells expressing NK-cell markers (TCRdb year 2020). Study-level background: Three sorted T-cell subsets (CD3+CD56+NKG2C+, CD3+CD56+NKG2C- and CD3+CD56-NKG2C+) from several donors had their TCR beta-chain repertoires profiled. Illumina HiSeq 2000/2500, MiSeq or NextSeq was used to sequence libraries as 2 x 150 bp reads. Among the eight sequenced donors, only one was HCMV-seronegative, while the other seven were HCMV-seropositive. All eight donors whose samples were sequenced were randomly selected healthy volunteers, three of them men and five women.

About this clonotype: This clone's antigen is unknown.

HCMV-specific IgG was detected in serum with a commercial ELISA kit to determine HCMV serostatus. Ficoll density gradient centrifugation was used to isolate peripheral blood mononuclear cells from blood. What the study reported, not specific to this receptor: Those dominant clonotypes were again the most abundant among CD3+CD56-NKG2C+ cells in a few donors, at roughly 28.3-65%. For several donors, the dominant CD3+CD56+NKG2C+ clonotypes were among the top 10 CD8+ clonotypes and accounted for roughly 1.0-7.5% of CD8+ T cells. It remained unclear whether the expanded NKG2C-expressing T cell clones were specific for HCMV antigens.

TCRdb records Illumina HiSeq 2000 as the sequencer. TCR beta cDNA libraries were prepared using 5'RACE template switching, which introduced a universal primer site and unique molecular identifiers. Priming for cDNA synthesis came from the TCR beta constant segment, and two successive PCR amplification steps followed. The original pipeline was this. MIGEC handled demultiplexing of the reads and grouping by UMI, while MiTCR was used to assemble and quantify clonotypes. To exclude erroneous sequences, any TCR cDNA sequence not supported by at least two reads was discarded. The tcR package was used for downstream repertoire analysis, and clonotypes were matched between fractions using CDR3 nucleotide sequence together with V segment. VDJmatch was used to annotate antigen specificity against VDJdb, with one amino acid substitution in CDR3 allowed. Following reprocessing of the reads by TCRdb, the data hold one row per CDR3 protein sequence and no DNA is available. Clone size and V and J calls follow TCRdb, not the original study. The sample table gives some 500,000 distinct CDR3 sequences. The ten largest account for more than 1.4% of the sample.

The germline V gene (reference sequence) supplies CDR1 DFQATT and CDR2 SNEGSKA. The CDR3 has 18 amino acids, counting the end cysteine and phenylalanine. No nucleotide data were recorded. The clonotype comes from a woman aged 45-65 years in good health. Donor details come from another sample of the same person, matched by shared clones. Recombination joined TRBV20-1 with TRBJ2-5; the TCRdb D gene call, TRBD2, has no DNA to confirm it. The sequenced sample consisted of blood T cells: a sorted CD56 or NKG2C T cell subset, CD4+ or CD8+ T cells, or bulk PBMC T cells (not recorded which). The CDR3 here reads CSATLQSGTSGGVGTQYF.